This paragraph covers one T cell receptor (beta chain) sequence. No antigen is known for it. No base quality information exists; no much larger clone differs at one position. Collaborating institutions collected whole blood in K2EDTA tubes following their own protocols. For TCRbeta analysis, collaborators shipped samples as frozen whole blood, isolated PBMCs, or DNA extracted from either of those sample types. The data belong to a study of blood T cell repertoires in COVID-19 (dated by TCRdb to about 2020). With respect to the entire study: Samples covering the acute and convalescent phases of COVID-19 were provided by collaborators in the United States, Italy and Spain. The prospective study material was composed of cDNA or gDNA derived from T cells, B-cell-depleted T cells, or PBMCs. The dataset comprised deeply sampled blood TCRbeta repertoires from subjects exposed to, actively infected with, or recovered from COVID-19. The repertoires were released in a freely available public database intended as a resource for research on the immune response to SARS-CoV-2. Samples came from the ongoing ImmuneRACE study (first 160 participants) plus 1,254 subjects from 6 global collaborators. The sample metadata nearly always contained a de-identified subject ID, COVID-19 status, age in years and sex. Where available, HLA class I and class II types were taken from metadata supplied by the sample provider and were not determined by assay-based typing. General study outcomes and caveats: Clinical and demographic metadata were provided uncurated, with the amount varying by source and participant.

The immunoSEQ Assay, a bias-controlled multiplex PCR, was used to amplify TCRbeta CDR3 regions from genomic DNA. The study's processing was this. The number of nucleated cells in each sample was estimated from the amplification of reference gene primers within the assay. To quantify the absolute abundance of each unique TCRbeta CDR3 rearrangement, sequence reads were collapsed and filtered. For each sample, productive Simpson clonality was calculated as the square root of Simpson's diversity index over productive rearrangements. Here the immuneACCESS table is served through TCRdb, limited to in-frame sequences with V and J called. Missing clones are a known gap in these copies; in checked studies unresolved V genes cover under half, and the rest lacks a known reason. V and J calls and clone size follow that table, whereas D and trimming were derived from the DNA. The sample table lists some 150,000 clones, almost 90% of them with a count of one. The ten largest clones add up to 1.5% to 1.9% of the sample.

The clonotype comes from a woman aged 55-69 years with acute or convalescent COVID-19. The sequencing sample was made of peripheral blood.

The sequence in DNA is TGTGCCATCAGTAAACAGGGGTCTGACTATGGCTACACCTTC. Its coded protein is CAISKQGSDYGYTF. The sequence is built from TRBV10-3 and TRBJ1-2, with 7 bases matching TRBD1. CDR1 and CDR2 are drawn from the germline V gene: ENHRY, SYGVKD. After removal of 5 bases from V and 3 bases from J, the junction retains 6 bases not matched to a gene. The CDR3 runs 14 amino acids, cysteine and phenylalanine included. Only CDR3 DNA remains: 42 bases, in frame from the first base.